The 21 T cell receptor beta chains reported below all come from one sample, sequenced in a study of T cell repertoires in cytomegalovirus infection. MiXCR, run by TCRdb on the reads, gives a single entry per CDR3 protein. Among some 800,000 distinct CDR3 sequences listed, under 35% were seen once. No antigen has been identified for these receptors. The sequenced sample was cultured CD8+ T cells from PBMCs, obtained from culture after CMV antigen stimulation. The source of these receptors is a human donor in good health (CMV status not recorded). Some clones in this sample may be carry-over from other donors' samples.

The chain is built from TRBV27 and TRBJ2-5, with TRBD2 as a possible D gene (7 bases). The V end lost 7 bases, the J end lost 5 bases, and 17 bases lay between the germline ends. The length of the CDR3 is 14 residues. From germline, CDR1 is MNHEY and CDR2 SMNVEV (reference sequence). CDR3: CASMRGGAVETQYF. The DNA of the CDR3 is TGTGCCAGCATGAGGGGGGGCGCGGTGGAGACCCAGTACTTC.

This chain connects TRBV9 to TRBJ2-1; maybe TRBD2 (7 bases). CDR1 and CDR2 (germline): SGDLS, YYNGEE. V was clipped by 6 bases and J by 4 bases, with 17 bases between them. This CDR3 has 15 amino acids. CDR3 in DNA: TGTGCCAGCACCCGTGGGGAGGGGGGTTACAATGAGCAGTTCTTC. It yields the protein CASTRGEGGYNEQFF. Full variable domain (missing parts from reference TRBV9 and TRBJ2-1): DSGVTQTPKHLITATGQRVTLRCSPRSGDLSVYWYQQSLDQGLQFLIQYYNGEERAKGNILERFSAQQFPDLHSELNLSSLELGDSALYFCASTRGEGGYNEQFFGPGTRLTVL.

The chain uses TRBV4-2 and TRBJ2-5; D is unclear. This CDR3 contains 15 residues. Germline V gene sequence: CDR1 LGHNA, CDR2 YNFKEQ. V lost 0 bases and J lost 4, with 12 bases in between. Here the CDR3 DNA reads TGTGCCAGCAGCCAAGATGCAGGCAGTGGAGAGACCCAGTACTTC. Protein product: CASSQDAGSGETQYF.

This clonotype came up a few times. This chain connects TRBV5-1 to TRBJ2-7, with D unclear. From germline, CDR1 is SGHRS and CDR2 YFSETQ. The CDR3 contains 14 residues. Between the trimmed V and J ends, which lost 1 base and 6 bases, there was a span of 14 bases. The DNA for the CDR3 is TGCGCCAGCAGCTTGTCTATAGGGCGCGGCGAGCAGTACGTC. It translates to CASSLSIGRGEQYV.

The chain combines TRBV6-1 with TRBJ2-5; D is uncertain. Germline assignment: CDR1 MNHNS and CDR2 SASEGT. The CDR3 totals 13 residues. The ends were cut back, 3 bases at V and 5 bases at J, with 10 bases in the middle. CDR3 region: CASSEEPRETQYF. The CDR3 DNA is TGTGCCAGCAGTGAGGAGCCGCGGGAGACCCAGTACTTC.

This clonotype turned up a few times. The rearrangement uses TRBV19 and TRBJ1-1; 8 bases map to TRBD1. The CDR3 is made up of 16 amino acids. Losses at the gene ends were 5 bases for V and 1 base for J; bases not matched to a gene: 9. Germline V gene data show CDR1 as LNHDA and CDR2 as SQIVND (reference sequence). In DNA, the CDR3 is TGTGCCAGTAGTTACCCAGGGGGCGGGAGGAACACTGAAGCTTTCTTT. This codes for CASSYPGGGRNTEAFF.

The chain couples TRBV6-1 to TRBJ2-7, with 9 bases matching TRBD1. With 3 bases clipped from V and 2 bases from J, the junction kept 5 bases outside the gene matches. Germline V gene sequence: CDR1 MNHNS, CDR2 SASEGT. The CDR3 spans 15 residues. The CDR3 sequence is CASSEPGQGTYEQYV. CDR3 DNA sequence: TGTGCCAGCAGTGAGCCGGGACAGGGTACCTACGAGCAGTACGTC.

V usage is TRBV6-6 and J usage is TRBJ2-5; D is perhaps TRBD2 (6 bases). Trimming removed 4 bases from V and 2 bases from J, with 14 bases in between. The CDR3 is 15 amino acids. Germline loops: CDR1 MNHNY, CDR2 SVGAGI (reference sequence). DNA of the CDR3: TGTGCCAGCAGTTCCAGTGGAGGGAGGCAAGAGACCCAGTACTTC. Its translation: CASSSSGGRQETQYF.

The genes are TRBV24-1 and TRBJ2-2; D uncertain. The germline CDR1 and CDR2 sequences are KGHDR and SFDVKD. The V gene lost 1 base and the J gene lost 4 bases, with 12 bases spanning the gap. The CDR3 length is 16 residues. CDR3 nucleotides: TGTGCCACCAGTGATTTATCGGGCACCGCCACCGGGGAGCTGTTTTTT. It encodes CATSDLSGTATGELFF.

The J gene is TRBJ2-2, the V gene TRBV15; D unresolved. The germline V gene has CDR1 LNHNV and CDR2 YYDKDF (reference sequence). This CDR3 has 17 amino acids. The V end was cut by 9 bases, the J end by 1 base, with 21 bases between. CDR3 residues: CATITIFGTENTGELFF. Written as DNA, the CDR3 is TGTGCCACTATAACGATTTTCGGTACGGAGAACACCGGGGAGCTGTTTTTT.

V usage is TRBV27 and J usage is TRBJ1-4, with D possibly matching TRBD1 (6 bases). Germline values: CDR1 MNHEY, CDR2 SMNVEV (reference sequence). The ends were cut back, 3 bases at V and 8 bases at J, with 13 bases in the middle. The CDR3 runs to 14 residues. The chain's CDR3 is CASSFRGAREKLFF. The CDR3 DNA sequence: TGTGCCAGCAGTTTTCGGGGGGCCAGGGAAAAACTGTTTTTT.

This clonotype has only a few counts. The chain carries TRBV5-8 and TRBJ2-3, with 7 bases fitting TRBD2. The CDR3 contains 18 residues. Trimming at V came to 1 base and at J to 4 bases, leaving 15 bases not matched to a gene. Germline V CDR1 and CDR2: SGHTS, YDEGEE. The CDR3 here is CASSLNPYGASGSDTQYF. In DNA form, the CDR3 reads TGTGCCAGCAGCTTGAACCCTTATGGGGCTAGCGGATCAGATACGCAGTATTTT.

This sequence joins TRBV6-8 and TRBJ1-2, with D perhaps matching TRBD1 (6 bases). Germline values: CDR1 MNHGY, CDR2 SAAAGT. The CDR3 runs to 14 residues. V lost 8 bases and J lost 7, with 20 bases in between. CDR3 amino acids: CASSGEGGSLGYTF. As DNA, the CDR3 is TGTGCCAGCTCCGGCGAGGGGGGCTCGCTTGGCTACACCTTC.

This rearrangement joins TRBV19 to TRBJ2-1, with 11 bases aligning to TRBD2. Trimming cost V 6 bases and J 7 bases; bases outside gene matches: 8. From germline, CDR1 is LNHDA and CDR2 SQIVND (reference sequence). This CDR3 comprises 15 residues. The CDR3 bases are TGTGCCAGTAGCGAACTAGCGGGGGTGTATAATGAGCAGTTCTTC. This sequence encodes CASSELAGVYNEQFF.

The chain employs TRBV10-3 and TRBJ1-6; 8 bases line up with TRBD1. The CDR3 runs 16 residues. With 4 bases clipped from V and 6 bases from J, the junction kept 8 bases outside the gene matches. The germline CDR1 and CDR2 sequences are ENHRY and SYGVKD. This CDR3 reads CAISVSAGGPNSPLHF. The CDR3 DNA sequence: TGTGCCATCAGTGTTTCGGCAGGGGGCCCTAATTCACCCCTCCACTTT.

This clonotype has ten or more counts. V usage is TRBV7-8 and J usage is TRBJ2-6; D possibly corresponds to TRBD1 (6 bases). Trimming removed 4 bases at V and 0 bases at J, with 22 bases between. Germline-derived CDR1 and CDR2 are SGHVS and FQNEAQ. The CDR3 spans 20 residues. The CDR3, as DNA: TGTGCCAGCAGCTCGAGAGGGTGGACAGCAAAGGACTCTGGGGCCAACGTCCTGACTTTC. This encodes CASSSRGWTAKDSGANVLTF.

The chain is built from TRBV2 and TRBJ1-5; tentative D call: TRBD1 (5 bases). The CDR3 is 12 residues long. The germline V gene encodes CDR1 SNHLY and CDR2 FYNNEI. Deletions cut 8 bases from V and 3 bases from J, with 8 bases between. CDR3 DNA: TGTGCCAGCCGACAGACCAATCAGCCCCAGCATTTT. It translates to CASRQTNQPQHF.

This clonotype was detected only a few times. The rearrangement uses TRBV28 and TRBJ1-1; 8 bases are a match to TRBD1. The V gene's germline CDR1 is MDHEN and CDR2 SYDVKM. The CDR3 covers 17 residues. The ends lost 2 bases at V and 1 base at J; junction bases unmatched: 9. For the CDR3, the DNA is TGTGCCAGCAGTTTACACAGGGGGGCCCGGAGGAACACTGAAGCTTTCTTT. Residues: CASSLHRGARRNTEAFF.

CDR3: CASSLRGPTEAFF. The CDR3 DNA is TGTGCCAGCAGTCTCAGGGGGCCCACTGAAGCTTTCTTT. The chain uses TRBV27 and TRBJ1-1; 8 bases fit TRBD1. V was pared by 5 bases and J by 4 bases, with 3 bases of the junction left unmatched. This CDR3 is 13 amino acids long. Germline CDR1 reads MNHEY; CDR2 reads SMNVEV (reference sequence).

V is TRBV12-3 or TRBV12-4 and J is TRBJ2-3; TRBD1 matches 8 bases. This CDR3 spans 16 amino acids. V dropped 6 bases and J dropped 2; count of bases not matched to a gene: 10. The CDR3 is CASSPRTGNPTDTQYF. In DNA form, the CDR3 reads TGTGCCAGCAGCCCCCGGACAGGGAATCCCACAGATACGCAGTATTTT.

The rearrangement uses TRBV19 and TRBJ2-1; tentatively, D is TRBD2 (6 bases). There are 14 residues in the CDR3. V lost 1 base, J lost 6 bases, and 10 bases lay in between. CDR1 is LNHDA, CDR2 SQIVND, per germline (reference sequence). CDR3: CASSIAGVVNEQFF. The CDR3 DNA follows: TGTGCCAGTAGTATAGCGGGGGTGGTCAATGAGCAGTTCTTC.